Listed here are 13 T cell receptor beta chains from one sample, sequenced in a study of CD8 T cells in ankylosing spondylitis. General study points: Ankylosing spondylitis blood seemed to carry a telltale TCR beta motif made of several highly homologous variants.

TCRdb reprocessed the 5' RACE reads via MiXCR and lists one record per CDR3 protein. The repertoire holds 350,000 or so distinct CDR3 sequences, 8% seen once, with roughly 15% in the top ten. These receptors' antigens are unknown. Sequences were obtained from blood, either unsorted or a sorted T cell fraction (not recorded which). These receptor sequences come from a male donor with ankylosing spondylitis.

This clonotype was counted between two and nine times. The chain carries TRBV7-2 and TRBJ2-5, with D perhaps assigned TRBD1 or TRBD2 (5 bases each). V shed 0 bases and J shed 2 bases, with 10 bases lying between them. CDR1 and CDR2 (germline): SGHTA, FQGNSA. CDR3 length: 15 residues. The DNA of the CDR3 is TGTGCCAGCAGCTTAGCCCCCGGGGCACAAGAGACCCAGTACTTC. Protein product: CASSLAPGAQETQYF.

The rearrangement uses TRBV7-2 and TRBJ2-4; D is possibly TRBD1 (6 bases). The CDR3 totals 15 residues. The germline V and J ends were trimmed by 4 bases and 3 bases, with 13 bases remaining between them. Germline V gives CDR1 SGHTA, CDR2 FQGNSA. In DNA, the CDR3 is TGTGCCAGCAGCTCCGTAGCAGGGGACAAAAACATTCAGTACTTC. It yields the protein CASSSVAGDKNIQYF.

This clonotype was picked up a small number of times. The chain combines TRBV9 with TRBJ2-7; TRBD2 agrees at 13 bases. V was pared by 2 bases and J by 6 bases, with 8 bases of the junction left unmatched. CDR3 length: 16 amino acids. The germline CDR1 and CDR2 sequences are SGDLS and YYNGEE. The CDR3 sequence is CASSVGPGLAGPEQYF. For the CDR3, the DNA is TGTGCCAGCAGCGTTGGCCCGGGACTAGCGGGACCCGAGCAGTACTTC.

This chain links TRBV7-9 with TRBJ1-1, with 10 nucleotides matching TRBD1. Germline V CDR1 and CDR2: SEHNR, FQNEAQ (reference sequence). The length of the CDR3 is 17 residues. V lost 1 base, J lost 6 bases, and 11 bases stayed unmatched. CDR3 in amino acids: CASSLGAGDRGSSEAFF. Here the CDR3 DNA reads TGTGCCAGCAGCTTAGGCGCCGGGGACAGGGGCTCGTCTGAAGCTTTCTTT.

In its sample, this clonotype was seen a few times. V usage is TRBV28 and J usage is TRBJ2-4; tentatively, D is TRBD1 (10 bases). Germline values: CDR1 MDHEN, CDR2 SYDVKM. This CDR3 spans 14 amino acids. The CDR3 reads CAALAGQGSRIQYF. The CDR3 coding sequence is TGTGCGGCCCTAGCGGGACAGGGGTCGAGGATTCAGTACTTC.

The J gene is TRBJ2-1, the V gene TRBV9; TRBD1 might be the D (6 bases). Per germline, CDR1 SGDLS and CDR2 YYNGEE. V was shortened by 0 bases and J by 5 bases, with 9 bases between the two germline ends. The CDR3 length is 14 residues. The CDR3 loop reads CASSVGAGDNEQFF. DNA of the CDR3: TGTGCCAGCAGCGTAGGGGCAGGGGACAATGAGCAGTTCTTC.

This chain connects TRBV10-3 to TRBJ2-3, with 9 bases that match TRBD1. The CDR3 contains 13 residues. CDR1 and CDR2 (germline): ENHRY, SYGVKD. The ends lost 11 bases at V and 3 bases at J; junction bases unmatched: 6. CDR3: CAVRDRVTDTQYF. CDR3 nucleotides: TGTGCCGTCCGGGACAGGGTAACAGATACGCAGTATTTT.

The chain joins TRBV7-9 to TRBJ1-2; D remains unclear. V was trimmed by 5 bases and J by 7 bases, leaving 11 bases between them. Per the germline V gene, CDR1 is SEHNR and CDR2 is FQNEAQ (reference sequence). This CDR3 has 12 amino acids. CDR3 loop: CASSPDRPGYTF. DNA of the CDR3: TGTGCCAGCAGCCCGGACCGTCCTGGCTACACCTTC.

This clonotype has at least ten counts. This chain joins TRBV20-1 and TRBJ2-1; possibly TRBD2 for D (6 bases). Trimming removed 6 bases from V and 7 bases from J, with 22 bases in between. The CDR3 length is 15 residues. Per the germline V gene, CDR1 is DFQATT and CDR2 is SNEGSKA (reference sequence). The CDR3 protein is CSAVSGGNGHNEQFF. In DNA, the CDR3 is TGCAGTGCCGTTTCGGGCGGGAACGGGCATAATGAGCAGTTCTTC.

The V and J genes are TRBV10-3 and TRBJ2-5, with D possibly TRBD2 on 6 matching bases. The CDR3 contains 14 residues. Per germline, CDR1 ENHRY and CDR2 SYGVKD. V lost 6 bases and J 2 bases, leaving 13 bases between the germline ends. Here the CDR3 DNA reads TGTGCCATCAGGGAGCCGGGACTGCAAGAGACCCAGTACTTC. Translation: CAIREPGLQETQYF.

This chain connects TRBV29-1 to TRBJ2-7; the match to TRBD1 covers 9 bases. The CDR3 has 13 amino acids. The germline V gene has CDR1 SQVTM and CDR2 ANQGSEA. The CDR3 protein is CGGGTGTFGEQYF. CDR3 sequence (DNA): TGCGGAGGGGGGACAGGGACTTTTGGCGAGCAGTACTTC.

J is TRBJ1-2 and V is TRBV3-1; 8 bases align to TRBD1. V dropped 4 bases and J dropped 4; count of bases not matched to a gene: 2. The CDR3 sequence is 13 residues long. Germline CDR1 and CDR2: LGHDT and YNNKEL (reference sequence). In DNA form, the CDR3 reads TGTGCCAGCAGCCGAGACAGGGGCTATGGCTACACCTTC. This translates into CASSRDRGYGYTF.

Ten or more counts support this clonotype. The J gene is TRBJ2-1, the V gene TRBV9, with 8 nucleotides matching TRBD2. Germline CDR1 and CDR2: SGDLS and YYNGEE. This CDR3 is 15 amino acids long. Trimming at V came to 0 bases and at J to 8 bases, leaving 7 bases not matched to a gene. CDR3 sequence: CASSVVEREWDEQFF. The DNA of the CDR3 is TGTGCCAGCAGCGTAGTCGAGCGGGAGTGGGATGAGCAGTTCTTC.